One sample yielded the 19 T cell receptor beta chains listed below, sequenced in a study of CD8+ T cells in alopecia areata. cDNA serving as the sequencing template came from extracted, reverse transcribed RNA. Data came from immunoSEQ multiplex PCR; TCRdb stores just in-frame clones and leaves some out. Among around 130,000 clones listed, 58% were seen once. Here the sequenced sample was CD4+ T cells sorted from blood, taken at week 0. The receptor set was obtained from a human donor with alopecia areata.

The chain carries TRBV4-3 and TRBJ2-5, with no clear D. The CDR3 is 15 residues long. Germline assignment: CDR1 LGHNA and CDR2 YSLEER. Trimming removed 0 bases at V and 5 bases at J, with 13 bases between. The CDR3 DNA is TGCGCCAGCAGCCAAGATGGCAGGTTGGGCGAGACCCAGTACTTC. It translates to CASSQDGRLGETQYF.

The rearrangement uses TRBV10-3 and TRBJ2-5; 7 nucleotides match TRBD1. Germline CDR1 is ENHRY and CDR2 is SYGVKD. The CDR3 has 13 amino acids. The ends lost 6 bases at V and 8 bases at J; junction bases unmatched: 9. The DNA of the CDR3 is TGTGCCATCAGCACAGGGGCGGAGGATACCCAGTACTTC. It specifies CAISTGAEDTQYF.

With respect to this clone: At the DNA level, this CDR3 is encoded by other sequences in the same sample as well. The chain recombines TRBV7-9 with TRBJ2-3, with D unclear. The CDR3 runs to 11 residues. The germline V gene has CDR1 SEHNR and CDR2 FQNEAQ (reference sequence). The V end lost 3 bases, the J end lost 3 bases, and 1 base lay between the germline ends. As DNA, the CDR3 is TGTGCCAGCAGCTTGACAGATACGCAGTATTTT. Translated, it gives CASSLTDTQYF.

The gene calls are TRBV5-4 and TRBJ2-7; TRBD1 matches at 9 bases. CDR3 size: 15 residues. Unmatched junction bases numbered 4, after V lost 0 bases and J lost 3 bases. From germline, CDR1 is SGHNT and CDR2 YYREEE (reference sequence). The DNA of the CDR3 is TGTGCCAGCAGCTTGGACCCGGGACAGGGCTACGAGCAGTACTTC. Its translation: CASSLDPGQGYEQYF.

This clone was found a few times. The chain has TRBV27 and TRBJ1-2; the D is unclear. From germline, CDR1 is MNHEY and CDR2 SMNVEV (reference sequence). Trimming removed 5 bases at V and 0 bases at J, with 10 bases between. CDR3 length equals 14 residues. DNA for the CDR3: TGTGCCAGCAGTCGTCAGGCTTCTAACTATGGCTACACCTTC. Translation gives CASSRQASNYGYTF.

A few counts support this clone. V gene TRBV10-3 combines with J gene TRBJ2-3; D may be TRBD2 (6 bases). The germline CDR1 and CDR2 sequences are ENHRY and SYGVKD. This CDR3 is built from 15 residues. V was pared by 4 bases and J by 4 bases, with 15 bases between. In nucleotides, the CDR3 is TGTGCCATCAGTGGTTCCGGGGGAATCGCAGATACGCAGTATTTT. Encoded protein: CAISGSGGIADTQYF.

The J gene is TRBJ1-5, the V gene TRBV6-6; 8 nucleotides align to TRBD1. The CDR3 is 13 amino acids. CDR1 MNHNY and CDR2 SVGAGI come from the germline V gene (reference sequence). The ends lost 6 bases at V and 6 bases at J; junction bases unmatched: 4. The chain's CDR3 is CASRQGASQPQHF. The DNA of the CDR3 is TGTGCCAGCAGGCAGGGGGCGAGTCAGCCCCAGCATTTT.

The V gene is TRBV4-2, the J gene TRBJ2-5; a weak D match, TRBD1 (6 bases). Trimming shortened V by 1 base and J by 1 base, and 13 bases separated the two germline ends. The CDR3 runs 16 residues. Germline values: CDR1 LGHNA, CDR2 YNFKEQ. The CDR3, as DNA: TGTGCCAGCAGCCAAGGGCCCTCGACAGGCCAAGAGACCCAGTACTTC. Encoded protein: CASSQGPSTGQETQYF.

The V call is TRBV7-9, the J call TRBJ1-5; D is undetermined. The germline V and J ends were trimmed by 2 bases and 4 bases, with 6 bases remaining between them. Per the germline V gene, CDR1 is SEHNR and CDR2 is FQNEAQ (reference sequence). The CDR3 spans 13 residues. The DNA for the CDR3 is TGTGCCAGCAGCTTACAGGAGAATCAGCCCCAGCATTTT. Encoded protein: CASSLQENQPQHF. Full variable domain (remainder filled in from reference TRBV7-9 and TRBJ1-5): DTGVSQNPRHKITKRGQNVTFRCDPISEHNRLYWYRQTLGQGPEFLTYFQNEAQLEKSRLLSDRFSAERPKGSFSTLEIQRTEQGDSAMYLCASSLQENQPQHFGDGTRLSIL.

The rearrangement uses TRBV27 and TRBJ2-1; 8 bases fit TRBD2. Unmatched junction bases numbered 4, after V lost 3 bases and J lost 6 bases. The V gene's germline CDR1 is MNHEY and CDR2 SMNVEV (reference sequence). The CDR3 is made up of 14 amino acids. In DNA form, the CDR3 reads TGTGCCAGCAGTTTCGCTAGCGGGCGCAATGAGCAGTTCTTC. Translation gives CASSFASGRNEQFF.

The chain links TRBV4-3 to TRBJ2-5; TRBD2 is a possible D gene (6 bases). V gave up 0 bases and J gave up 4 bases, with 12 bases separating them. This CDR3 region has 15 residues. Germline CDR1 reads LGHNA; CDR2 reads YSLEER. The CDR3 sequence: CASSQDSWGGETQYF. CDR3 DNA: TGCGCCAGCAGCCAAGATAGTTGGGGAGGAGAGACCCAGTACTTC.

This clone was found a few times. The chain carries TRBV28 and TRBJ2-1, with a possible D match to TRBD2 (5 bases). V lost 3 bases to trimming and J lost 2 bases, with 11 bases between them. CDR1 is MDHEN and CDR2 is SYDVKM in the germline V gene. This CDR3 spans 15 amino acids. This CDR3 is CASSFVLGTYNEQFF. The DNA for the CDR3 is TGTGCCAGCAGTTTTGTACTAGGGACCTACAATGAGCAGTTCTTC. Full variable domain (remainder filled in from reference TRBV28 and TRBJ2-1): DVKVTQSSRYLVKRTGEKVFLECVQDMDHENMFWYRQDPGLGLRLIYFSYDVKMKEKGDIPEGYSVSREKKERFSLILESASTNQTSMYLCASSFVLGTYNEQFFGPGTRLTVL.

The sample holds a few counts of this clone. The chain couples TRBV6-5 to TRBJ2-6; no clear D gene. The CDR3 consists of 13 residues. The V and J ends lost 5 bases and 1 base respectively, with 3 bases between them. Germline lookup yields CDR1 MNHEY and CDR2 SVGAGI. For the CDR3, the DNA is TGTGCCAGCAGTCTATCTGGGGCCAACGTCCTGACTTTC. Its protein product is CASSLSGANVLTF.

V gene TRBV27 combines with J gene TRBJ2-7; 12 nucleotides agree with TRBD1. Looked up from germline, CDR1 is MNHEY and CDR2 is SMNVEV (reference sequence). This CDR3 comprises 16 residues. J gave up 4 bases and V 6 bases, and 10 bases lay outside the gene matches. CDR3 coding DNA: TGTGCCAGCAGACCTAGCCGGGACAGGGGGCAGTACGAGCAGTACTTC. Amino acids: CASRPSRDRGQYEQYF.

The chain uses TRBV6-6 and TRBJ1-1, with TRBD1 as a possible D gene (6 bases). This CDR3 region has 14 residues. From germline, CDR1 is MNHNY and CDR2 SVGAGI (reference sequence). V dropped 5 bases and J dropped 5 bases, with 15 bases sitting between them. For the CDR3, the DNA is TGTGCCAGCAGTCTCAGGGGCCAGGGGACTGAAGCTTTCTTT. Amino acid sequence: CASSLRGQGTEAFF.

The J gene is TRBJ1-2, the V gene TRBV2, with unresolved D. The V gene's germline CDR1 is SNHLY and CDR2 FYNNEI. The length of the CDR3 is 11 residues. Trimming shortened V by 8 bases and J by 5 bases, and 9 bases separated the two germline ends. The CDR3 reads CASVTEYGYTF. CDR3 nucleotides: TGTGCCAGCGTAACTGAATATGGCTACACCTTC. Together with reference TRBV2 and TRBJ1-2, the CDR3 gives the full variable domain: EPEVTQTPSHQVTQMGQEVILRCVPISNHLYFYWYRQILGQKVEFLVSFYNNEISEKSEIFDDQFSVERPDGSNFTLKIRSTKLEDSAMYFCASVTEYGYTFGSGTRLTVV.

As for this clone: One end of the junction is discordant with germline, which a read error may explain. As DNA, the CDR3 is TGTGCCAGCAGTGACCAGGGGGCGAATACCGGGGAGCTGTTTTTT. Translation: CASSDQGANTGELFF. The rearrangement joins TRBV6-1 to TRBJ2-2, with TRBD1 matching over 8 bases. The CDR3 sequence is 15 residues long. Germline V gene data show CDR1 as MNHNS and CDR2 as SASEGT.

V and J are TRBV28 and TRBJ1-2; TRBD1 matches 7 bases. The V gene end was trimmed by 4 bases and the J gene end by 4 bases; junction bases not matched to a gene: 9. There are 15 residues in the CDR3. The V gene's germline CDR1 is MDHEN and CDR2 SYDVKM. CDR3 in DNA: TGTGCCAGCAGTTCTCCGGGACAGCCTTCCTATGGCTACACCTTC. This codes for CASSSPGQPSYGYTF.

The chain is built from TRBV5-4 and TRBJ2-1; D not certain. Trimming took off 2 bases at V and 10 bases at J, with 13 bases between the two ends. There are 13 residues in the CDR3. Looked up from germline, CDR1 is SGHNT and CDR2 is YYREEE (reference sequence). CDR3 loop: CASSLTSSREQFF. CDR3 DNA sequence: TGTGCCAGCAGCTTAACAAGTAGCAGGGAGCAGTTCTTC.